This TCR beta chain is from a study of blood T cell repertoires in COVID-19. Study-level background: Acute and convalescent COVID-19 specimens originated in the United States, Italy and Spain. Sample material is recorded as cDNA or gDNA derived from T cells, B-cell-depleted T cells, or PBMCs.

In this sample, this clone is medium-sized. Original processing notes: Reference gene primer amplification gave estimated nucleated cell counts. TCRdb's table, derived via immunoSEQ multiplex PCR, lists solely in-frame clones and lacks some. The D gene and trimming were derived from the DNA, and the V and J assignments and clone size from that table. The repertoire holds tens of thousands of clones, with around 91% as singletons. This CDR3 region has 14 residues. The germline CDR1 and CDR2 sequences are LGHDT and YNNKEL (reference sequence). V lost 7 bases and J lost 8; bases outside the gene matches: 5.

The sample taken for sequencing was peripheral blood. The chain is built from TRBV3-1 (or the pseudogene TRBV3-2) and TRBJ1-6, with 10 bases aligning to TRBD1. The TCR was taken from a woman aged 55 to 70 with active COVID-19. CDR3 residues: CASNQGQGYSPLHF. DNA for the CDR3: TGTGCCAGCAACCAGGGACAGGGGTATTCACCCCTCCACTTT.